The 20 T cell receptor beta chains presented below share a single source sample, sequenced in a study of tumor-infiltrating lymphocytes in primary liver carcinoma. A primer matching the constant region was used to make TCR beta cDNA from approximately 520 ng of total RNA. ARM-PCR, slightly modified, supplied the TCR beta libraries through three nested multiplex PCR rounds. Two initial PCR rounds of around 10 cycles each paired TRBV1-TRBV30 forward primers with a C-beta reverse primer. TCRdb re-derived calls from the multiplex PCR reads in MiXCR, one entry per CDR3 protein. There are about 92,000 distinct CDR3 sequences in the sample; around 70% occur only once, and roughly 30% lies in the top ten. The tissue used was unsorted bulk material of about 19-30 mg. RNA and DNA were co-extracted from it with the AllPrep DNA/RNA mini kit. The sequencing sample was made of tumor-adjacent normal liver tissue. These receptors were taken from a man aged 40-50 years with primary liver carcinoma and hepatitis B virus infection.

V is TRBV29-1 and J is TRBJ2-7, with a weak D call TRBD2 (8 bases). The CDR3 contains 12 residues. Germline CDR1 is SQVTM and CDR2 is ANQGSEA. The DNA for the CDR3 is TGCAACGGGGGGGACAGAAACAACGAGCAGTACTTC. Protein: CNGGDRNNEQYF.

On this clonotype itself: One junction end disagrees with the germline gene, perhaps due to a read error. V and J are TRBV11-1 and TRBJ2-5, with 7 bases lining up with TRBD2. The CDR3 has 19 residues. Germline V lookup: CDR1 SGHAT, CDR2 FQDESV (reference sequence). This chain's CDR3 is CANSPPREVRKDFQESQYF. In DNA form, the CDR3 reads TGTGCCAACAGCCCGCCCCGGGAGGTCAGGAAGGACTTCCAAGAGAGCCAGTACTTC.

CDR3 amino acids: CSAYRDGGTDTQYF. CDR3 bases: TGCAGCGCATACCGGGACGGGGGAACAGATACGCAGTATTTT. The V gene is TRBV29-1, the J gene TRBJ2-3; tentative D call: TRBD2 (6 bases). CDR1 is SQVTM, CDR2 ANQGSEA, per germline. The CDR3 has 14 amino acids. V shed 7 bases and J shed 3 bases, with 17 bases lying between them.

This clonotype has at least ten counts. The rearrangement joins TRBV12-3 or TRBV12-4 to TRBJ2-2; 9 positions agree with TRBD1. CDR3 length: 15 amino acids. V gave up 6 bases and J gave up 2 bases; unmatched junction bases: 4. The CDR3 here is CASSRGQGNTGELFF. The CDR3 DNA reads as TGTGCCAGCAGCCGGGGACAGGGAAACACCGGGGAGCTGTTTTTT.

In the case of this clonotype: A read error is likely, as this CDR3 ends without the conserved phenylalanine or tryptophan. The chain joins TRBV7-8 to TRBJ2-1, with 11 bases matching TRBD2. The germline gives CDR1 SGHVS, CDR2 FQNEAQ. The CDR3 spans 15 residues. Germline trimming cut 5 bases from V and 6 bases from J; bases unmatched to any gene: 6. The CDR3 DNA reads as TGTGCCAGCAGCCGAGGACTAGCGGGCCTCAATGAGCAGTTCCTC. Its translation: CASSRGLAGLNEQFL.

This clonotype was counted a single time. A junction end diverges from the germline sequence, so it may reflect a read error. This rearrangement joins TRBV12-3 or TRBV12-4 to TRBJ2-7, with 9 bases aligning to TRBD1. CDR3 length: 14 amino acids. CDR3 sequence: CVSSTGGIRDEQYF. CDR3 sequence (DNA): TGTGTCAGCAGCACAGGGGGCATCAGGGACGAGCAGTACTTC.

Concerning this clonotype: A read error may account for a junction end that differs from germline. The chain has TRBV11-2 and TRBJ2-5, with D perhaps TRBD2 (5 bases). CDR1 SGHAT and CDR2 FQNNGV come from the germline V gene. The CDR3 has 12 residues. For the CDR3, the DNA is TGTACCAGCAACTTAATGGGAGACACCCAGTACTTC. Translating gives CTSNLMGDTQYF.

This clonotype was detected ten times or more. V is TRBV11-2 and J is TRBJ2-3; D is possibly TRBD1 (6 bases). Between the trimmed V and J ends, which lost 3 bases and 6 bases, there was a span of 16 bases. CDR1 is SGHAT, CDR2 FQNNGV, per germline. The CDR3 covers 15 residues. The CDR3 reads CASSFLYRDGDTQYF. The CDR3 coding sequence is TGTGCCAGCAGCTTCCTTTACAGGGACGGGGATACGCAGTATTTT.

This clonotype was detected many times. Here the CDR3 reads CASTGTGLYEQYF. For the CDR3, the DNA is TGTGCCAGCACCGGGACAGGTCTCTACGAGCAGTACTTC. This sequence joins TRBV12-3 or TRBV12-4 and TRBJ2-7; 8 bases line up with TRBD1. J gave up 3 bases and V 7 bases, and 5 bases lay outside the gene matches. The CDR3 loop spans 13 amino acids.

This clonotype was found once. This could be a read error, since a much larger clone is one nucleotide away. The chain couples TRBV10-2 to TRBJ1-2; 8 bases are shared with TRBD1. In germline, CDR1 is WSHSY, CDR2 SAAADI. There are 14 residues in the CDR3. The CDR3 here is CASIEPGQGNGYTF. As DNA, the CDR3 is TGCGCCAGCATTGAGCCAGGACAGGGTAATGGCTACACCTTC.

This clonotype was recorded only once. One end of the junction fails to match germline, which may point to a read error. The chain combines TRBV6-5 with TRBJ2-1; no definite D call. CDR1 is MNHEY, CDR2 SVGAGI, per germline. The CDR3 consists of 13 residues. The CDR3 sequence is CASCYALWGEQFF. The CDR3 nucleotides are TGTGCCAGCTGTTACGCCCTCTGGGGTGAGCAGTTCTTC.

This clonotype has ten or more counts. The chain uses TRBV29-1 and TRBJ2-1, with D perhaps assigned TRBD1 or TRBD2 (5 bases each). Germline V lookup: CDR1 SQVTM, CDR2 ANQGSEA. V was pared by 3 bases and J by 5 bases, with 20 bases between. The CDR3 is made up of 16 amino acids. CDR3 nucleotide sequence: TGCAGCGTTGACCCAGGCCGGGACCTGTGGAACAATGAGCAGTTCTTC. Protein product: CSVDPGRDLWNNEQFF.

As concerns this clonotype: The junction does not match germline at one end; this may be a read error. This chain uses TRBV11-2 with TRBJ2-7; 12 nucleotides agree with TRBD2. Germline V lookup: CDR1 SGHAT, CDR2 FQNNGV. This CDR3 has 19 amino acids. This chain's CDR3 is CGSSTVTGLAGAIIYEQYF. The CDR3 coding sequence is TGTGGCAGCAGCACCGTCACGGGACTAGCGGGCGCGATCATCTACGAGCAGTACTTC.

This clonotype was observed at least ten times. The chain links TRBV14 to TRBJ2-1, with unresolved D. This CDR3 is 15 amino acids long. V was shortened by 3 bases and J by 2 bases, with 11 bases between the two germline ends. Germline CDR1 is SGHDN and CDR2 is FVKESK. CDR3 region: CASSQLQGPYNEQFF. The CDR3 coding sequence is TGTGCCAGCAGCCAGTTACAAGGTCCCTACAATGAGCAGTTCTTC.

This clonotype was seen repeatedly, ten times or more. V usage is TRBV6-1 and J usage is TRBJ2-2; 7 nucleotides line up with TRBD1. CDR1 is MNHNS and CDR2 is SASEGT in the germline V gene. The CDR3 is 16 amino acids. Germline trimming cut 1 base from V and 4 bases from J; bases unmatched to any gene: 6. This chain's CDR3 is CASSEGQQGITGELFF. In nucleotides, the CDR3 is TGTGCCAGCAGTGAAGGTCAACAGGGGATCACCGGGGAGCTGTTTTTT.

A note on this clonotype: It may be a read error: a sequence one base away is much more abundant. The chain uses TRBV30 and TRBJ1-1; D gene uncertain. The CDR3 totals 13 residues. Looked up from germline, CDR1 is GTSNPN and CDR2 is SVGIG (reference sequence). V was trimmed by 3 bases and J by 6 bases, leaving 14 bases between them. For the CDR3, the DNA is TGTGCCTGGAGAGGTCAGGAGTGGGCTGAAGCTTTCTTT. It specifies CAWRGQEWAEAFF. The full variable domain, rest sourced from reference TRBV30 and TRBJ1-1, is SQTIHQWPATLVQPVGSPLSLECTVEGTSNPNLYWYRQAAGRGLQLLFYSVGIGQISSEVPQNLSASRPQDRQFILSSKKLLLSDSGFYLCAWRGQEWAEAFFGQGTRLTVV.

To note about this clonotype: The junction and the germline gene differ at one end; a read error may be behind it. The rearrangement links TRBV12-3 or TRBV12-4 to TRBJ1-1; weak D call: TRBD1 (5 bases). This CDR3 is 15 amino acids long. CDR3 DNA: TGTGTCAGCAGTTTTAGGGGAGAGGGCATCACCGAAGCTTTATTT. Translated: CVSSFRGEGITEALF.

This clonotype was recorded many times. For the CDR3, the DNA is TGCGCCAGCAGCCAAGTAGGGACTAGCTCCTACGAGCAGTACTTC. It specifies CASSQVGTSSYEQYF. The chain combines TRBV4-1 with TRBJ2-7; 8 bases line up with TRBD2. This CDR3 comprises 15 residues. Looked up from germline, CDR1 is MGHRA and CDR2 is YSYEKL. The V and J ends lost 1 base and 0 bases, in that order; junction bases with no gene match: 2.

This clonotype was counted ten times or more. The chain couples TRBV4-1 to TRBJ1-2; D is possibly TRBD1 (5 bases). The CDR3 is 13 residues long. The ends were cut back, 1 base at V and 5 bases at J, with 8 bases in the middle. CDR1 and CDR2 (germline): MGHRA, YSYEKL. The chain's CDR3 is CASSQVQAYGYTF. The CDR3 DNA is TGCGCCAGCAGCCAAGTACAGGCTTATGGCTACACCTTC.

This sequence joins TRBV12-3 or TRBV12-4 and TRBJ2-7, with D possibly matching TRBD2 (6 bases). CDR3 length: 12 amino acids. CDR3 bases: TGTGTCAACAGTGCACTAGCATACGAGCAGTACTTC. This sequence encodes CVNSALAYEQYF.